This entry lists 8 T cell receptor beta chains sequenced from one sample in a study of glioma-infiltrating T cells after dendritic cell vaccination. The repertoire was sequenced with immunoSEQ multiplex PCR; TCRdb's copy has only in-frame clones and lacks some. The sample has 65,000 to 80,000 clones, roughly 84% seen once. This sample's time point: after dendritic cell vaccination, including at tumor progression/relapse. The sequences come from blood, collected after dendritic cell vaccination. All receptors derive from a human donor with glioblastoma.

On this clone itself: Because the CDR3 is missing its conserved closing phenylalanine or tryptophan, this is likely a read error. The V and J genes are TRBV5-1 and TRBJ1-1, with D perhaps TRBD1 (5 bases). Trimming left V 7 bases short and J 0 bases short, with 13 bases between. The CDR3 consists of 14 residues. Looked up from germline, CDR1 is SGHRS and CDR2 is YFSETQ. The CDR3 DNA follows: TGCGCCAGCCGACCCTCAGGGATGAACACTGAAGCTTTCTCT. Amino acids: CASRPSGMNTEAFS.

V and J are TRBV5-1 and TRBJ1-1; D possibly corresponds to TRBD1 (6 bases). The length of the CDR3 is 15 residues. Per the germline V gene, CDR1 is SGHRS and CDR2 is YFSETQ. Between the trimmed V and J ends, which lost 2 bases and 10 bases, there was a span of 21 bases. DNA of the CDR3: TGCGCCAGCAGCTTTGGCCTACCAACAGGGATGGTAGCTTTCTTT. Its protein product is CASSFGLPTGMVAFF.

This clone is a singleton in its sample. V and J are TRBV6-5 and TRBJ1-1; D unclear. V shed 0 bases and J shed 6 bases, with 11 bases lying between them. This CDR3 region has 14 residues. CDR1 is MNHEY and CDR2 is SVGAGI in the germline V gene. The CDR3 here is CASSYSLRASEAFF. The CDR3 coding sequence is TGTGCCAGCAGTTACTCGCTCAGAGCGTCTGAAGCTTTCTTT.

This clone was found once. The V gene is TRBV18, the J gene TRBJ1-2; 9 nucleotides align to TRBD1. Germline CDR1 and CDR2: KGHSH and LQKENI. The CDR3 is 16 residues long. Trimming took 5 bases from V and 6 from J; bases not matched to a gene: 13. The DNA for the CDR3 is TGTGCCAGCTCATTTTCCGGGACAGGGAAGGCGAATGGCTACACCTTC. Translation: CASSFSGTGKANGYTF.

CDR3 sequence: CASSLAPWGTGILETQYF. In DNA, the CDR3 is TGTGCCAGCAGCTTAGCCCCATGGGGGACAGGGATACTAGAGACCCAGTACTTC. This chain connects TRBV7-9 to TRBJ2-5; TRBD1 matches at 9 bases. Trimming took 0 bases from V and 4 from J; bases not matched to a gene: 12. CDR1 and CDR2 from the germline V gene are SEHNR and FQNEAQ (reference sequence). CDR3 length: 18 residues.

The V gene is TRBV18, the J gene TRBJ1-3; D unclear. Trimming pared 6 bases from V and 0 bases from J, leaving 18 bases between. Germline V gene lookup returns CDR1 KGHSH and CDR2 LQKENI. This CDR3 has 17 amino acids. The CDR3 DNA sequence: TGTGCCAGCTCCGCGAACCAATTGGTGAGCTCTGGAAACACCATATATTTT. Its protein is CASSANQLVSSGNTIYF.

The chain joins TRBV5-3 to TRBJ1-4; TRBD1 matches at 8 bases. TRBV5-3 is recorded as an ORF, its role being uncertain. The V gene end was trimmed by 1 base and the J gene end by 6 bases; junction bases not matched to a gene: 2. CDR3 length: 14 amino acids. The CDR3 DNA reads TGTGCCAGAAGCTTGAACAGGGGGGATGAAAAACTGTTTTTT. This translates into CARSLNRGDEKLFF.

CDR3 nucleotide sequence: TGTGCCAGCAGCCAAGATTTTACGGGAGGCTGGGATGAGCAGTTCTTC. Its protein is CASSQDFTGGWDEQFF. V is TRBV14 and J is TRBJ2-1, with 7 bases identical to TRBD2. Germline V lookup: CDR1 SGHDN, CDR2 FVKESK. The CDR3 contains 16 residues. The J segment lost 8 bases and the V segment lost 0 bases, leaving 10 bases of the junction unmatched.